Listed below are T cell receptor beta chains from one sample, sequenced in a study of T cell responses to AZD1222 COVID-19 vaccine. Libraries were prepared by immunoSEQ multiplex PCR; TCRdb keeps only in-frame clonotypes and omits some of them. Of 120,000 to 150,000 clones in the sample, under 95% were seen once. Source: peripheral blood, taken on day 0 of MenACWY control vaccination. These receptors originate from an adult in good health. CDR3s include the opening cysteine and the closing phenylalanine or tryptophan. A D gene is named only where the DNA matches it firmly. Not every row has a clone size; where given, it reads once, few, many or a size class.

V	D	size	J	DNA	CDR3
TRBV18	NA	NA	TRBJ1-1	TGTGCCAGCTCGAAACAGGGTGTAGGTATGAACACTGAAGCTTTCTTT	CASSKQGVGMNTEAFF
TRBV6-5	TRBD1	NA	TRBJ1-5	TGTGCCAGCAGTTCAGGGGGCGCGGGTCAGCCCCAGCATTTT	CASSSGGAGQPQHF
TRBV18	NA	NA	TRBJ1-2	TGTGCCAGCTCACCAGACAGAAACTATGGCTACACCTTC	CASSPDRNYGYTF
TRBV27	NA	NA	TRBJ1-5	TGTGCCAGCCGGAAAGATTGGAATAGTCCCCAGCATTTT	CASRKDWNSPQHF
TRBV5-1	TRBD1	NA	TRBJ2-7	TGCGCCAGCAGCTTGGGGGACAGCACCTACGAGCAGTACTTC	CASSLGDSTYEQYF
TRBV7-3	NA	NA	TRBJ2-5	TGTGCCAGCAGCCGGGAGCCCAAAGAGACCCAGTACTTC	CASSREPKETQYF
TRBV30	TRBD1	NA	TRBJ1-4	TGTGCCTGGACACGGACAGGAATACTGTTTTTT	CAWTRTGILFF
TRBV12-5	NA	NA	TRBJ1-2	TGTGCTAGTGGTTTTGAGGGGGGACCTACTGGCTACACCTTC	CASGFEGGPTGYTF
TRBV10-3	TRBD1	NA	TRBJ2-5	TGTGCCATCAGTGGGAGACAGGGGGAAGAGACCCAGTACTTC	CAISGRQGEETQYF
TRBV6-5	NA	NA	TRBJ2-7	TGTGCCAGCAGTTCCCGAGGAGGGTTCTACGAGCAGTACTTC	CASSSRGGFYEQYF
TRBV2	NA	NA	TRBJ2-2	TGTGCCAGCAGTAAATTATCCCCAACGAACACCGGGGAGCTGTTTTTT	CASSKLSPTNTGELFF
TRBV6-5	NA	NA	TRBJ1-3	TGTGCCAGCAGTTTCAACGACAGCCCATCACGGAACACCATATATTTT	CASSFNDSPSRNTIYF
TRBV4-1	NA	NA	TRBJ1-4	TGCGCCAGCAGCCAAGTCGGGAAGGTAGGTGAAAAACTGTTTTTT	CASSQVGKVGEKLFF
TRBV27	NA	NA	TRBJ2-3	TGTGCCAGCAGTTTAGACCCCCTTTATGTGCCAGATACGCAGTATTTT	CASSLDPLYVPDTQYF
TRBV6-5	NA	NA	TRBJ1-1	TGTGCCAGCGATGAAAGGAGTGAAGCTTTCTTT	CASDERSEAFF
TRBV5-1	TRBD1	once	TRBJ2-5	TGCGCCAGCAGCTTGGGCGGGACAGGGGCCCGTCAAGAGACCCAGTACTTC	CASSLGGTGARQETQYF
TRBV7-7	TRBD1	few	TRBJ2-5	TGTGCTAGCAGCTTAGCACAGGGGCGCCAAGAGACCCAGTACTTC	CASSLAQGRQETQYF
TRBV3-1/TRBV3-2	NA	NA	TRBJ1-1	TGTGCCAGCAGCCTTATGAACACTGAAGCTTTCTTT	CASSLMNTEAFF
TRBV5-6	NA	NA	TRBJ2-7	TGTGCCAGCAGCTTGGGCCTCCGTGGGGAGCAGTACTTC	CASSLGLRGEQYF
TRBV27	TRBD1	NA	TRBJ1-5	TGTGCCAGCAAATTGGGACAGGGGAATCAGCCCCAGCATTTT	CASKLGQGNQPQHF
TRBV19	NA	NA	TRBJ1-1	TGTGCCAGTACCCCTCCTGGCGCGCGCTTAATGAACACTGAAGCTTTCTTT	CASTPPGARLMNTEAFF
TRBV5-4	NA	NA	TRBJ1-5	TGTGCCAGCAGCTTGTCCCCGGGCCCTAGCAATCAGCCCCAGCATTTT	CASSLSPGPSNQPQHF
TRBV12-5	NA	NA	TRBJ1-2	TGTGCTAGTGGTTTGGCACGCGGCACCTACTATGGCTACACCTTC	CASGLARGTYYGYTF
TRBV5-1	NA	NA	TRBJ2-3	TGCGCCAGCAGCTTAGGGGGAACAGATACGCAGTATTTT	CASSLGGTDTQYF
TRBV5-1	NA	NA	TRBJ2-3	TGCGCCAGCAGCTTGAACCCAAGCACAGATACGCAGTATTTT	CASSLNPSTDTQYF
TRBV5-1	TRBD2	once	TRBJ2-5	TGCGCCAGCAGCGAACACGGACTAGCGGGAGATTATACCCAGTACTTC	CASSEHGLAGDYTQYF
TRBV5-5	TRBD1	NA	TRBJ1-1	TGTGCCAGCAGCCCCAGGACAGGGGTATATACTGAAGCTTTCTTT	CASSPRTGVYTEAFF
TRBV18	TRBD2	NA	TRBJ2-7	TGTGCCAGCTCACCGGGGACTAGCGTCAACGAGCAGTACTTC	CASSPGTSVNEQYF
TRBV7-9	TRBD1	NA	TRBJ2-5	TGTGCCAGCAGTCAGGACAGGGGGTTCAAAGAGACCCAGTACTTC	CASSQDRGFKETQYF
TRBV3-1/TRBV3-2	NA	NA	TRBJ1-3	TGTGCCAGCAGCCAAGGTGGATGGGGAAACACCATATATTTT	CASSQGGWGNTIYF
TRBV29-1	TRBD2	NA	TRBJ2-7	TGCAGCGTTCTCTCTAGCGGGACCTACGAGCAGTACTTC	CSVLSSGTYEQYF
TRBV10-3	NA	once	TRBJ1-3	TGTGCCATCAGTGAGTCGGCCAGGTGGATCGCTGGAAACACCATATATTTT	CAISESARWIAGNTIYF
TRBV24-1	TRBD2	NA	TRBJ2-1	TGTGCCACCAGTGACCCGCTGAGCGGGGAAACCTACAATGAGCAGTTCTTC	CATSDPLSGETYNEQFF
TRBV7-6	NA	NA	TRBJ1-6	TGTGCCAGCAGCGAAGGACAGAGACCTAATTCACCCCTCCACTTT	CASSEGQRPNSPLHF
TRBV18	TRBD1	NA	TRBJ2-4	TGTGCCAGCTCACTCGGGACAGGGGACCAAAACATTCAGTACTTC	CASSLGTGDQNIQYF
TRBV5-1	TRBD1	NA	TRBJ1-2	TGCGCCAGCAGCTTGGTGGCAGGGGGGGATCGCTACACCTTC	CASSLVAGGDRYTF
TRBV24-1	NA	NA	TRBJ1-2	TGTGCCACCAGTGAGGCCGCTAACTATGGCTACACCTTC	CATSEAANYGYTF
TRBV6-2/TRBV6-3	NA	NA	TRBJ1-2	TGTGCCAGCAGTTCCTCAGGGTACTCCGGAGAGCACTATGGCTACACCTTC	CASSSSGYSGEHYGYTF
TRBV4-2	NA	once	TRBJ1-5	TGTGCCAGCAGCCAAGGGTCCAGGGTGAATAGCAATCAGCCCCAGCATTTT	CASSQGSRVNSNQPQHF
TRBV19	TRBD2	NA	TRBJ2-1	TGTGCCAGTAGTACGGGACTAGCGGGAGTTACTGAGCAGTTCTTC	CASSTGLAGVTEQFF
TRBV6-6	TRBD1	NA	TRBJ1-6	TGTGCCAGCAGTGGACAGGGGAATTCACCCCTCCACTTT	CASSGQGNSPLHF
TRBV29-1	NA	NA	TRBJ2-5	TGCAGCGTTTCGCAGGGGACCCAAGAGACCCAGTACTTC	CSVSQGTQETQYF
TRBV5-1	NA	NA	TRBJ1-2	TGCGCCAGCAGGCGGGGGGAGGCCAACTATGGCTACACCTTC	CASRRGEANYGYTF
TRBV4-2	NA	NA	TRBJ1-3	TGTGCCAGCAGCCAACGGACGGAAAACACCATATATTTT	CASSQRTENTIYF
TRBV6-5	TRBD1	NA	TRBJ1-1	TGTGCCAGCAGTTACTCGAGGACAGGGGGCACTGAAGCTTTCTTT	CASSYSRTGGTEAFF
TRBV27	TRBD1	NA	TRBJ1-6	TGTGCCAGCAGTTTATACAGGGGAATTGGGAATTCACCCCTCCACTTT	CASSLYRGIGNSPLHF
TRBV11-3	TRBD1	NA	TRBJ2-2	TGTGCCAGCAGCTCTGGGACAGCCTACACCGGGGAGCTGTTTTTT	CASSSGTAYTGELFF
TRBV5-5	NA	once	TRBJ1-1	TGTGCCAGCAGCCCGCTCGGTAGGACTGAAGCTTTCTTT	CASSPLGRTEAFF
TRBV4-1	NA	NA	TRBJ2-2	TGCGCCAGCAGCCAAGATACCGGCAGGGGGGAGTTCACCGGGGAGCTGTTTTTT	CASSQDTGRGEFTGELFF
TRBV12-3/TRBV12-4	NA	NA	TRBJ2-7	TGTGCCAGTCAGGGGGGTTCCTACGAGCAGTACTTC	CASQGGSYEQYF
TRBV7-9	NA	NA	TRBJ1-6	TGTGCCAGCAGCTTATCTAATTCACCCCTCCACTTT	CASSLSNSPLHF
TRBV11-3	NA	NA	TRBJ1-1	TGTGCCAGCAGCTGGGGGGGCAGGGTGCCTGAAGCTTTCTTT	CASSWGGRVPEAFF
TRBV9	TRBD2	once	TRBJ2-3	TGTGCCAGCAGCGTAGAAGTTAGCGGGAGTTGGGATACGCAGTATTTT	CASSVEVSGSWDTQYF
TRBV2	TRBD1	NA	TRBJ1-6	TGTGCCACCCTACCCGGGACAGGGGGTGGATGGAATTCACCCCTCCACTTT	CATLPGTGGGWNSPLHF
TRBV10-2	NA	few	TRBJ2-3	TGCGCCAGCGGATGGGGGCTGGGCACAGATACGCAGTATTTT	CASGWGLGTDTQYF
TRBV18	NA	NA	TRBJ1-6	TGTGCCAGCTCACCCTCTTCGTCCTATAATTCACCCCTCCACTTT	CASSPSSSYNSPLHF
TRBV6-5	TRBD2	NA	TRBJ2-7	TGTGCCAGCAGTTACTCGAGTAGCGGGGGGGACGAGCAGTACTTC	CASSYSSSGGDEQYF